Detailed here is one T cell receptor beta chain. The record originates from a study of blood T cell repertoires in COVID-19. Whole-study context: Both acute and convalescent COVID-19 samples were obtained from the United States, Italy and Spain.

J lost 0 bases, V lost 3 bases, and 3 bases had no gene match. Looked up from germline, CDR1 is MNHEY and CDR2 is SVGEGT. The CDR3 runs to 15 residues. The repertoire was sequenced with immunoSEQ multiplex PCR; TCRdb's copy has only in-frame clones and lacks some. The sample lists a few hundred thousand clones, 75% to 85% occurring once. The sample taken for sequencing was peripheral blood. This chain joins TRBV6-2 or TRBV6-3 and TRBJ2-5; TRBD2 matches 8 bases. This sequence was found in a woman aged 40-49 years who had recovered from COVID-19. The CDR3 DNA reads TGTGCCAGCAGTTATAGCGGGGACTACCAAGAGACCCAGTACTTC. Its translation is CASSYSGDYQETQYF.